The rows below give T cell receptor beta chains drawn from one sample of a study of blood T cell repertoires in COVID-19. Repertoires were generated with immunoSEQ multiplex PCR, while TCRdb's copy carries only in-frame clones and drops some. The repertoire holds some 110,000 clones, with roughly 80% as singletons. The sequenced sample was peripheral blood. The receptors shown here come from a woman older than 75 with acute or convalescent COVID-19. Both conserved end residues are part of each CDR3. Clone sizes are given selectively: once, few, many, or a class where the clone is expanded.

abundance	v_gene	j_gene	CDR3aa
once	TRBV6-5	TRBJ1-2	CASTLTGGSPGGYTF
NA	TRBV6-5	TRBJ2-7	CASSYTGLAGGHEQYF
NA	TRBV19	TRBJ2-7	CASSTTGFLGTYEQYF
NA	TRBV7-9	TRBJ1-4	CASSLQVDNEKLFF
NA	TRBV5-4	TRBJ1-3	CASSLGPLAGNTIYF
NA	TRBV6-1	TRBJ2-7	CASSEVGLAGYYEQYF
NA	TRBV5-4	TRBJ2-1	CASSSTSGSDEQFF
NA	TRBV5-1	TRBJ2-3	CASSSRDITDTQYF
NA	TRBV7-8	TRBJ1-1	CASSLVPGQTKNTEAFF
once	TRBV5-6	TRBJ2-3	CASSFPGQGVADTQYF
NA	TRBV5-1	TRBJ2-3	CASSRASGRGADTQYF
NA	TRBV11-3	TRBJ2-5	CASSLGTSGREETQYF
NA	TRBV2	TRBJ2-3	CASSEAGRTQREAQYF
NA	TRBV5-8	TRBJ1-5	CASSPETTGTRGQPQHF
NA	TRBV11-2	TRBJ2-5	CASSFRGRETQYF
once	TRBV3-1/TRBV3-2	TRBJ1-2	CASSRLDRGRIGYTF
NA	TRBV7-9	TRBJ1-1	CASRSLWGHTEAFF
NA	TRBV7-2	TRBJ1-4	CASSWGAAGVNEKLFF
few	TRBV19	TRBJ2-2	CASSSITSGSVAGELFF
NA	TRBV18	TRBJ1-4	CASSPSRGLNEKLFF
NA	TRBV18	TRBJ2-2	CASSLSGRKGTGELFF
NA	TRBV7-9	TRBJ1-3	CASSLAGSGNTIYF
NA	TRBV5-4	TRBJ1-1	CASSFGGDTEAFF
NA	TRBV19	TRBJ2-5	CASSALRPETQYF
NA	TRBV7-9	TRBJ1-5	CASSSDSVGNQPQHF
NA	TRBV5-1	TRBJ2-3	CASSLGLSSGSTDTQYF
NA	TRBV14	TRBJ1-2	CASSPDSTRGYTF
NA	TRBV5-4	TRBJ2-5	CACSGTSGRETQYF
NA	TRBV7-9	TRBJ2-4	CASSWTGSADIQYF
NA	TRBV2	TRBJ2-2	CASSETGTGELFF
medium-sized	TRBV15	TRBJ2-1	CATSSPPFDEQFF
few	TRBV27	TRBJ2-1	CASSLRGSHNEQFF
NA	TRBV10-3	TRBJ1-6	CAISESPDSYNSPLHF
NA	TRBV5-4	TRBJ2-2	CASSALQGLTGELFF
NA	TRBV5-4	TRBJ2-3	CASSSSGRIGDTQYF
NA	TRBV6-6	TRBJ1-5	CASSYSQSNQPQHF
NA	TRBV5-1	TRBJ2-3	CASSLAQTSGGGTQYF
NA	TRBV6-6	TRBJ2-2	CASTFVGGRAGELFF
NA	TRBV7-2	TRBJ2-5	CASSSGTGQETQYF
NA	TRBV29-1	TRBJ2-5	CSVDGSRGRGRETQYF
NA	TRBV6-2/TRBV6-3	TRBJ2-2	CASTPSGRENTGELFF
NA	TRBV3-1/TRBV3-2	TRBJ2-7	CASSQGSGRTYEQYF
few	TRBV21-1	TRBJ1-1	CASTTGGSEAFF
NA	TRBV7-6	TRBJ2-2	CASSLALVAGEGSGELFF
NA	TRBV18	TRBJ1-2	CASSDDRVGYTF
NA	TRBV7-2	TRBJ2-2	CASSFRLAGGTGELFF
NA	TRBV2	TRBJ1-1	CASSDGTLRGAFF
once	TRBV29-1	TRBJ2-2	CSVVGSGRADTGELFF
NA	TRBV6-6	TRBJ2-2	CASSTAGELFF
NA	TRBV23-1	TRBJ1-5	CASSHATGGLSQPQHF
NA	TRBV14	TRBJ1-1	CASRRTGSTEAFF